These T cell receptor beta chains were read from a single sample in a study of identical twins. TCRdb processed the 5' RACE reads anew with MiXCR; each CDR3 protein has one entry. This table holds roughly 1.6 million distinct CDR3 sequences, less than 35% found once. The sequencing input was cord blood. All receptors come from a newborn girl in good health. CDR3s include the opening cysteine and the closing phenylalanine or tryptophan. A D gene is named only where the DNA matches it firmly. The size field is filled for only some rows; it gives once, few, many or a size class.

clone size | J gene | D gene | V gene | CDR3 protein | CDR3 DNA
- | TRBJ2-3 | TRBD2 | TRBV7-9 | CASSLVGFRTRTDTQYF | TGTGCCAGCAGCTTAGTAGGGTTTCGGACTAGAACAGATACGCAGTATTTT
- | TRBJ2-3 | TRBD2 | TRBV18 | CASLPSGDSTDTQYF | TGTGCCAGCTTGCCTAGCGGGGACAGCACAGATACGCAGTATTTT
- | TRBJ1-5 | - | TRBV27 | CASSLWQHQPQHF | TGTGCCAGCAGTTTATGGCAGCATCAGCCCCAGCATTTT
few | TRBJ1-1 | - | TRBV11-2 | CASSLGLREANREAFF | TGTGCCAGCAGCTTGGGCCTCAGGGAGGCCAACCGTGAAGCTTTCTTT
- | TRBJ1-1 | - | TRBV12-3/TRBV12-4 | CASSLSQVNTEAFF | TGTGCCAGCAGTTTATCCCAGGTGAACACTGAAGCTTTCTTT
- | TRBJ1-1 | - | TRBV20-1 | CSARILNTEAFF | TGCAGTGCTAGAATCCTGAACACTGAAGCTTTCTTT
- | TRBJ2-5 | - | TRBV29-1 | CSVEVGFGAAQYF | TGCAGCGTCGAGGTCGGGTTCGGGGCTGCGCAGTACTTC
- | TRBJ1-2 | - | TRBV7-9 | CASSLRGSANYGYTF | TGTGCCAGCAGCTTACGGGGGTCAGCTAACTATGGCTACACCTTC
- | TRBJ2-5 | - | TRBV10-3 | CAISGPDGPGTQYF | TGTGCCATCAGTGGCCCCGATGGGCCCGGGACCCAGTACTTC
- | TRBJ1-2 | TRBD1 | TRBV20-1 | CSGTTGVNHGYTF | TGCAGTGGGACGACAGGGGTGAACCATGGCTACACCTTC
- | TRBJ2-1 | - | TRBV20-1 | CSAGASSYNEQFF | TGCAGTGCGGGGGCTAGCTCCTACAATGAGCAGTTCTTC
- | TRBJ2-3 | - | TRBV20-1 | CSPPGYGADTQYF | TGCAGTCCACCAGGGTACGGGGCAGATACGCAGTATTTT
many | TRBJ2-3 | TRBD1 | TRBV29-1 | CSVGDRESTDTQYF | TGCAGCGTTGGCGACAGGGAAAGCACAGATACGCAGTATTTT
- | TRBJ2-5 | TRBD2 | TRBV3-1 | CASSQGAGLANKETQYF | TGTGCCAGCAGCCAAGGAGCGGGACTAGCGAACAAAGAGACCCAGTACTTC